Below, 23 T cell receptor beta chains from the same sample are listed, as sequenced in a study of cytomegalovirus exposure and HLA in healthy donors (dated by TCRdb to 2015 to 2018). Library prep was done by the immunoSEQ multiplex PCR assay. A mixture of 60 forward primers for TCR Vbeta segments and 13 reverse primers for TCR Jbeta segments was used in the multiplex PCR. TCRdb holds this immuneACCESS table with in-frame rearrangements only. Some clones are missing; in checked studies, unresolved V genes explain under half, and the rest has no known cause. Counted in this sample were under 200,000 clones; over 60% of them appeared once. The ten largest clones represent around 0.71% of the sample. Material for sequencing was PBMCs. These receptors were taken from a female donor in good health and CMV-seronegative.

This clone was counted a few times. This chain links TRBV21-1 with TRBJ1-6; the table names TRBD1, a call not compared with the DNA. TRBV21-1 is a listed pseudogene. The CDR3 has 12 residues. The CDR3 nucleotides are TGTGCCAGCAGCAGCAGGGGTTCACCCCTCCACTTT. Encoded protein: CASSSRGSPLHF.

This rearrangement joins TRBV9 to TRBJ2-5; TRBD2 aligns across 8 bases. The CDR3 contains 15 residues. Germline loops: CDR1 SGDLS, CDR2 YYNGEE. The junction had 8 bases not matched to a gene; V was cut back by 5 bases and J by 2 bases. Here the CDR3 DNA reads TGTGCCAGCAGTCGCCGCGGGGGGTCACAAGAGACCCAGTACTTC. This sequence encodes CASSRRGGSQETQYF. Complete variable domain (other parts from reference TRBV9 and TRBJ2-5): DSGVTQTPKHLITATGQRVTLRCSPRSGDLSVYWYQQSLDQGLQFLIQYYNGEERAKGNILERFSAQQFPDLHSELNLSSLELGDSALYFCASSRRGGSQETQYFGPGTRLLVL.

This sequence joins TRBV9 and TRBJ1-2; tentatively, D is TRBD1 (5 bases). V lost 0 bases and J lost 2, with 14 bases in between. This CDR3 spans 16 amino acids. Germline CDR1 is SGDLS and CDR2 is YYNGEE. This CDR3 reads CASSVDATPGNYGYTF. The CDR3, as DNA: TGTGCCAGCAGCGTAGACGCGACACCAGGGAACTATGGCTACACCTTC.

This chain uses TRBV12-5 with TRBJ1-2; possible D gene TRBD1, 6 bases. Trimming stripped 0 bases from V and 2 bases from J, with 16 bases between. Looked up from germline, CDR1 is LGHNT and CDR2 is FRNRAP. The CDR3 runs 17 residues. Written as DNA, the CDR3 is TGTGCTAGTGGTTTGGTGATCATAAGGACAGTCAACTATGGCTACACCTTC. Translated, it gives CASGLVIIRTVNYGYTF.

The J gene is TRBJ2-7, the V gene TRBV19; weak D call: TRBD1 (5 bases). V gave up 3 bases and J gave up 1 base, with 22 bases separating them. Looked up from germline, CDR1 is LNHDA and CDR2 is SQIVND (reference sequence). This CDR3 is built from 18 residues. The CDR3 region is CASSISRVGPATSYEQYF. The CDR3 bases are TGTGCCAGTAGTATCTCGAGAGTGGGGCCGGCGACTTCCTACGAGCAGTACTTC.

In this sample, this clone turned up once. The chain employs TRBV5-1 and TRBJ2-7, with 7 positions matching TRBD1. Germline CDR1 reads SGHRS; CDR2 reads YFSETQ. The trim removed 4 bases at V and 3 bases at J, leaving 13 bases unmatched. This CDR3 comprises 16 residues. The CDR3 nucleotides are TGCGCCAGCAGCCTACATATATCGGGACAGTACTACGAGCAGTACTTC. Translating it yields CASSLHISGQYYEQYF.

This chain connects TRBV5-4 to TRBJ2-2; 10 nucleotides align to TRBD2. The CDR3 consists of 16 residues. In germline, CDR1 is SGHNT, CDR2 YYREEE (reference sequence). V trimming: 4 bases; J trimming: 5 bases; junction bases outside the gene matches: 8. In DNA, the CDR3 is TGTGCCAGCAGCCGGAGCGGGGGGGCTCTTACCGGGGAGCTGTTTTTT. This encodes CASSRSGGALTGELFF.

The rearrangement links TRBV27 to TRBJ2-5, with a tentative D call TRBD1 (6 bases). The last part of the DNA fits TRBJ2-7 better; the J call may be wrong. CDR3 size: 14 residues. Germline values: CDR1 MNHEY, CDR2 SMNVEV (reference sequence). The CDR3 region is CASGLGASPHEQYF. For the CDR3, the DNA is TGTGCCAGCGGGTTGGGGGCGTCCCCCCACGAGCAGTACTTC.

The CDR3 here is CAWSRGIRGTDTQYF. The CDR3 bases are TGTGCCTGGAGTAGAGGGATACGAGGTACAGATACGCAGTATTTT. The chain is built from TRBV30 and TRBJ2-3, with a tentative D call TRBD2 (5 bases). Germline V gene data show CDR1 as GTSNPN and CDR2 as SVGIG (reference sequence). This CDR3 comprises 15 residues. The V end lost 2 bases, the J end lost 3 bases, and 15 bases lay between the germline ends.

In its sample, this clone was seen a few times. The chain couples TRBV11-2 to TRBJ2-5, with 9 bases that match TRBD2. Trimming removed 5 bases from V and 5 bases from J; junction bases left unmatched: 12. Germline loops: CDR1 SGHAT, CDR2 FQNNGV. This CDR3 region has 16 residues. For the CDR3, the DNA is TGTGCCAGCAGCCCCTCCGGCGGGGGGGCCCAGGAGACCCAGTACTTC. It encodes CASSPSGGGAQETQYF.

The genes are TRBV10-3 and TRBJ2-4; possible D gene TRBD2, 6 bases. Per germline, CDR1 ENHRY and CDR2 SYGVKD. V dropped 6 bases and J dropped 1 base, with 16 bases sitting between them. The CDR3 contains 16 residues. The CDR3 sequence: CAISGGTGMAKNIQYF. DNA of the CDR3: TGTGCCATCAGCGGGGGTACAGGAATGGCCAAAAACATTCAGTACTTC.

DNA of the CDR3: TGTGCCAGCAGCCCGCCGAGCGGGGGGTGGGGAGATACGCAGTATTTT. This translates into CASSPPSGGWGDTQYF. The chain links TRBV7-8 to TRBJ2-3, with 9 bases lining up with TRBD2. The germline gives CDR1 SGHVS, CDR2 FQNEAQ. The CDR3 length is 16 residues. The V gene end was trimmed by 5 bases and the J gene end by 5 bases; junction bases not matched to a gene: 11.

The V gene is TRBV11-3, the J gene TRBJ2-2, with TRBD2 as a possible D gene (6 bases). V shed 3 bases and J shed 7 bases, with 12 bases lying between them. This CDR3 comprises 14 residues. Germline V gene lookup returns CDR1 SGHNT and CDR2 YENEEA. The CDR3 DNA sequence: TGTGCCAGCAGCTTGGGGGGTCGGAACGGGGAGCTGTTTTTT. This codes for CASSLGGRNGELFF.

The rearrangement uses TRBV15 and TRBJ1-2, with 7 bases fitting TRBD1. V lost 5 bases to trimming and J lost 2 bases; unmatched junction nucleotides: 8. The CDR3 totals 15 residues. Germline assignment: CDR1 LNHNV and CDR2 YYDKDF (reference sequence). CDR3 sequence reads: CATSPRRQGNYGYTF. The CDR3 region has the DNA TGTGCCACCAGCCCGCGAAGACAGGGAAACTATGGCTACACCTTC.

This clone was counted a single time. The CDR3 DNA sequence: TGCGCCAGCAGCTTACAGGGAGGGAGCACCGGGGAGCTGTTTTTT. Translating it yields CASSLQGGSTGELFF. This chain connects TRBV5-1 to TRBJ2-2; possibly TRBD2 for D (7 bases). The CDR3 contains 15 residues. Germline CDR1 reads SGHRS; CDR2 reads YFSETQ. V lost 2 bases and J 4 bases, leaving 12 bases between the germline ends.

The chain links TRBV30 to TRBJ2-5; a weak D match, TRBD2 (5 bases). The V gene lost 3 bases and the J gene lost 5 bases, with 7 bases spanning the gap. CDR1 and CDR2 from the germline V gene are GTSNPN and SVGIG (reference sequence). This CDR3 has 11 residues. The CDR3 DNA sequence: TGTGCCTGGAGCGGACTCGAGACCCAGTACTTC. Amino acids: CAWSGLETQYF.

This clone was picked up a small number of times. The genes are TRBV30 and TRBJ1-2; maybe TRBD1 (5 bases). Germline V gene lookup returns CDR1 GTSNPN and CDR2 SVGIG (reference sequence). Trimming took off 3 bases at V and 2 bases at J, with 7 bases between the two ends. The CDR3 consists of 12 residues. The CDR3 protein is CAWSGGNYGYTF. DNA for the CDR3: TGTGCCTGGAGCGGGGGAAACTATGGCTACACCTTC.

The rearrangement uses TRBV6-9 and TRBJ1-3; TRBD1 is a possible D gene (6 bases). This CDR3 spans 15 amino acids. The germline CDR1 and CDR2 sequences are MNHGY and SVAAGI. V gave up 4 bases and J gave up 0 bases, with 10 bases separating them. The CDR3 DNA reads TGTGCCAGCAGTTGGACAGACAACTCTGGAAACACCATATATTTT. Protein: CASSWTDNSGNTIYF.

A few counts support this clone. The gene calls are TRBV29-1 and TRBJ1-2, with D uncertain. CDR3 length: 9 residues. Trimming took 4 bases from V and 7 from J, leaving 4 bases between them. Germline-derived CDR1 and CDR2 are SQVTM and ANQGSEA. The chain's CDR3 is CSVGSGYTF. As DNA, the CDR3 is TGCAGCGTTGGGAGTGGCTACACCTTC.

Details on this clone: At one of its ends the junction is not consistent with the germline gene, which may arise from a read error. This chain uses TRBV9 with TRBJ1-1, with a possible D match to TRBD1 (6 bases). This CDR3 is built from 12 residues. Germline CDR1 SGDLS, CDR2 YYNGEE. The CDR3 DNA sequence: TGTGCCAGCACAGGACAGAACACTGGAGCTTTCTTT. This gives the protein CASTGQNTGAFF. The complete variable domain, with remaining parts taken from reference TRBV9 and TRBJ1-1, reads DSGVTQTPKHLITATGQRVTLRCSPRSGDLSVYWYQQSLDQGLQFLIQYYNGEERAKGNILERFSAQQFPDLHSELNLSSLELGDSALYFCASTGQNTGAFFGQGTRLTVV.

V gene TRBV7-2 combines with J gene TRBJ2-7; TRBD1 matches at 7 bases. The CDR3 is 13 residues long. With 5 bases clipped from V and 5 bases from J, the junction kept 6 bases outside the gene matches. Germline V gene sequence: CDR1 SGHTA, CDR2 FQGNSA. This CDR3 is CASSQGQWDEQYF. CDR3 nucleotides: TGTGCCAGCAGCCAGGGACAGTGGGACGAGCAGTACTTC.

This chain uses TRBV28 with TRBJ2-3, with unresolved D. V lost 10 bases and J lost 3, with 8 bases in between. The germline V gene has CDR1 MDHEN and CDR2 SYDVKM. The CDR3 has 11 amino acids. The CDR3 sequence is CATRGTDTQYF. CDR3 nucleotides: TGTGCCACGCGAGGTACAGATACGCAGTATTTT.

The chain carries TRBV28 and TRBJ1-2, with 7 nucleotides matching TRBD1. Unmatched junction bases numbered 11, after V lost 6 bases and J lost 4 bases. The length of the CDR3 is 15 residues. CDR1 and CDR2 from the germline V gene are MDHEN and SYDVKM. CDR3 protein: CASSSLTGSFYGYTF. As DNA, the CDR3 is TGTGCCAGCAGCTCCTTGACAGGGTCCTTCTATGGCTACACCTTC.